Below, one T cell receptor (beta chain) is given with its context. Germline is not matched at one junction end, which may reflect a read error. The data were obtained in a study of blood T cell repertoires in COVID-19. Per the study methods: Estimated nucleated cell counts came from reference gene primer amplification. Produced via immunoSEQ multiplex PCR; TCRdb's table is partial and in-frame only. That table is the source of V, J and clone size, and D and trimming were worked out from the DNA. This sample has around 260,000 clones, with roughly 90% found just once. Input material: peripheral blood. The TCR originated in a man aged 55 to 70 who had recovered from COVID-19.

The CDR3 loop is CASSQTGNFGYTF. The CDR3 nucleotides are TGTGCCAGCAGCCAAACAGGGAACTTTGGCTACACCTTC. This chain links TRBV5-8 with TRBJ1-2; D possibly corresponds to TRBD1 (6 bases). CDR3 size: 13 residues. The germline gives CDR1 SGHTS, CDR2 YDEGEE. Together with reference TRBV5-8 and TRBJ1-2, the CDR3 gives the full variable domain: EAGVTQSPTHLIKTRGQQATLRCSPISGHTSVYWYQQALGLGLQFLLWYDEGEERNRGNFPPRFSGRQFPNYSSELNVNALELEDSALYLCASSQTGNFGYTFGSGTRLTVV.